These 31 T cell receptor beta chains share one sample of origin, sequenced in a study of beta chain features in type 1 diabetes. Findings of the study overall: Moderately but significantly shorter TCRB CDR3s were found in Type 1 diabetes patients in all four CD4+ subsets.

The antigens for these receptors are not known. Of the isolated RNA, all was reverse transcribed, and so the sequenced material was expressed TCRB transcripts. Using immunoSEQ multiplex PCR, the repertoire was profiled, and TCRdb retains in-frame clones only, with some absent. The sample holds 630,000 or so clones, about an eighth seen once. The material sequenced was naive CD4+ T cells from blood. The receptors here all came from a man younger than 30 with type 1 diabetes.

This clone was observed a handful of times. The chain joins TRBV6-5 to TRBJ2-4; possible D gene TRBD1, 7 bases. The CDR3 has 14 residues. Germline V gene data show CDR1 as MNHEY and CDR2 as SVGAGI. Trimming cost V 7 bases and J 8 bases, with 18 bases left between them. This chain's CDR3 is CASTQWGRGDIQYF. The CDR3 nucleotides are TGTGCCAGCACCCAATGGGGCAGGGGGGACATTCAGTACTTC.

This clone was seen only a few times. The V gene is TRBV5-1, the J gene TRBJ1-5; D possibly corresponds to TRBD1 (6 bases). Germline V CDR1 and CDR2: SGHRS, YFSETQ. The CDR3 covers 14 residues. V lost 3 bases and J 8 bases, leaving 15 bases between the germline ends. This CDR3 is CASSSEGGWEPQHF. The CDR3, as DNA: TGCGCCAGCAGCTCGGAGGGGGGCTGGGAGCCCCAGCATTTT.

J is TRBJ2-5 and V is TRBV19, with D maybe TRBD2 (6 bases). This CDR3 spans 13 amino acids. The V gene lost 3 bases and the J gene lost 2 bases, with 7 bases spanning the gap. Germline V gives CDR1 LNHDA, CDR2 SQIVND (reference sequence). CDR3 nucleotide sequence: TGTGCCAGTAGTATCCGGGGGCAAGAGACCCAGTACTTC. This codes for CASSIRGQETQYF. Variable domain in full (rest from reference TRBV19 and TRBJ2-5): DGGITQSPKYLFRKEGQNVTLSCEQNLNHDAMYWYRQDPGQGLRLIYYSQIVNDFQKGDIAEGYSVSREKKESFPLTVTSAQKNPTAFYLCASSIRGQETQYFGPGTRLLVL.

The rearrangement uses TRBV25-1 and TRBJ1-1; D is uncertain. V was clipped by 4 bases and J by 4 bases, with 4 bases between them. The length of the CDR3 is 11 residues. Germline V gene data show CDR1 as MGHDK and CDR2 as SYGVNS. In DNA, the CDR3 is TGTGCCAGCAGTGTGCTCACTGAAGCTTTCTTT. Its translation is CASSVLTEAFF.

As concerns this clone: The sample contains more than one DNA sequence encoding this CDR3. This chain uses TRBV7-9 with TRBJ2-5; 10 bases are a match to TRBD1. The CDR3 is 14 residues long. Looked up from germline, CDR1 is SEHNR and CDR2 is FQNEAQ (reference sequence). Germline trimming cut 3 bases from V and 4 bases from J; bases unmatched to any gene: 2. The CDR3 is CASSLGQGSETQYF. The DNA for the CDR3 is TGTGCCAGCAGCTTGGGACAGGGGTCAGAGACCCAGTACTTC.

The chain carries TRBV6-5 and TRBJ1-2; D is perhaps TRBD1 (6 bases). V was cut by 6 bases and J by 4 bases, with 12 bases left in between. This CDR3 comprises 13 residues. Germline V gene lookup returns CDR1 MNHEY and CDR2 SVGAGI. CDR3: CASSIDRFYGYTF. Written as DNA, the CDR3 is TGTGCCAGCAGCATTGACAGGTTCTATGGCTACACCTTC.

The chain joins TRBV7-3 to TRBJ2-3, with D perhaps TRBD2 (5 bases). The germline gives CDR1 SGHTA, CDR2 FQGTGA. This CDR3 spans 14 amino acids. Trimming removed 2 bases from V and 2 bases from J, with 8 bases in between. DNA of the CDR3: TGTGCCAGCAGCTTAGAGGGTTTCACAGATACGCAGTATTTT. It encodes CASSLEGFTDTQYF.

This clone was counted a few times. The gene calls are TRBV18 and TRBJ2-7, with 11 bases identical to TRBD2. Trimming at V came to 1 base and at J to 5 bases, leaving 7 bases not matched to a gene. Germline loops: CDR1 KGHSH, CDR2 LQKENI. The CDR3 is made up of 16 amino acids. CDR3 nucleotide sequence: TGTGCCAGCTCACCACAACTAGCGGGAGTAAACAACGAGCAGTACTTC. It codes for CASSPQLAGVNNEQYF.

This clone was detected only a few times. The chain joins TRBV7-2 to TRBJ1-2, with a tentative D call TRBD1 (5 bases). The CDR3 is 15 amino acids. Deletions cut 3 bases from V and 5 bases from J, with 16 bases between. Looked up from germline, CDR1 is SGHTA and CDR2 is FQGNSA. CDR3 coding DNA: TGTGCCAGCAGCTTGGGGGACCCAGCTCCTTATGGCTACACCTTC. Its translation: CASSLGDPAPYGYTF. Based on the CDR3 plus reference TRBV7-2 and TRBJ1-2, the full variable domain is GAGVSQSPSNKVTEKGKDVELRCDPISGHTALYWYRQSLGQGLEFLIYFQGNSAPDKSGLPSDRFSAERTGGSVSTLTIQRTQQEDSAVYLCASSLGDPAPYGYTFGSGTRLTVV.

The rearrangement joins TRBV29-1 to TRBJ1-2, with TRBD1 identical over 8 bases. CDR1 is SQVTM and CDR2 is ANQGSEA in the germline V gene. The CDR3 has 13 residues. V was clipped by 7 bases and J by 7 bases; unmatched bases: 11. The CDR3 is CSARQGSLGGYTF. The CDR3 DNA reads TGCAGCGCCCGACAGGGGTCGCTAGGTGGCTACACCTTC.

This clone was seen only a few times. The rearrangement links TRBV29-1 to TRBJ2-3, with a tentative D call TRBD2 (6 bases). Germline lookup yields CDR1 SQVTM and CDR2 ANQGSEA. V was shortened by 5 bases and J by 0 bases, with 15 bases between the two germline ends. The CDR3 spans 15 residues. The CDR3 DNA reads TGCAGCGTTTCGGCGGAGGGATGGAGCACAGATACGCAGTATTTT. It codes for CSVSAEGWSTDTQYF.

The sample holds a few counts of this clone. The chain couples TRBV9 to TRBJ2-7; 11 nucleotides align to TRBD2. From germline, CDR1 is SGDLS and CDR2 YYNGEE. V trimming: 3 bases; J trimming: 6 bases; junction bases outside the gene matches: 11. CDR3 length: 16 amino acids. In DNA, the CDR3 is TGTGCCAGCAGCGCCCACCAAGGGACTAGCGGCCTCGAGCAGTACTTC. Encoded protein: CASSAHQGTSGLEQYF.

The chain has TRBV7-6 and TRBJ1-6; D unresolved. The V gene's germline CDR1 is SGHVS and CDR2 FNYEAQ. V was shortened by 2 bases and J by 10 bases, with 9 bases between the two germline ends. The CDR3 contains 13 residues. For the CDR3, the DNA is TGTGCCAGCAGCTTAAGGGTAGAATCACCCCTCCACTTT. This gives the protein CASSLRVESPLHF. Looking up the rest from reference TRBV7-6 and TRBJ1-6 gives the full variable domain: GAGVSQSPRYKVTKRGQDVALRCDPISGHVSLYWYRQALGQGPEFLTYFNYEAQQDKSGLPNDRFSAERPEGSISTLTIQRTEQRDSAMYRCASSLRVESPLHFGNGTRLTVT.

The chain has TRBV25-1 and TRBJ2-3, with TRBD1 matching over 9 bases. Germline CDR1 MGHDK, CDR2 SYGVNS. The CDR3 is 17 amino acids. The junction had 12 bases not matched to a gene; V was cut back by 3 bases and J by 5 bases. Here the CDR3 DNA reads TGTGCCAGCAGTGAGCCACCGCGGGACAGGGACGAAGATACGCAGTATTTT. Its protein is CASSEPPRDRDEDTQYF.

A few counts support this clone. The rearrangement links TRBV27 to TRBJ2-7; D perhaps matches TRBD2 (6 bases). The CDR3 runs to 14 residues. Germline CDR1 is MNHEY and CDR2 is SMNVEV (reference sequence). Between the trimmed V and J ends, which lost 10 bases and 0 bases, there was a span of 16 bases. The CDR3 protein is CATSLAGHSYEQYF. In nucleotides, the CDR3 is TGTGCCACCTCCCTGGCGGGGCACTCCTACGAGCAGTACTTC.

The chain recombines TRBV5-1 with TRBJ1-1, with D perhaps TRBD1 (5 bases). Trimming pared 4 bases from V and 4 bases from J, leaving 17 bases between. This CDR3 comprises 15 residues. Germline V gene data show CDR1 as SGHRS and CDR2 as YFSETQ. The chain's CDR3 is CASSAREGAGTEAFF. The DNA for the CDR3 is TGCGCCAGCAGCGCGCGGGAAGGGGCAGGCACTGAAGCTTTCTTT.

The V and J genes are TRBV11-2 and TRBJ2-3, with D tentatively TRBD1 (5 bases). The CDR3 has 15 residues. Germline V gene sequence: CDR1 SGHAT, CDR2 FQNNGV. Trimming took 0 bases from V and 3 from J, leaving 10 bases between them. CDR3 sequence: CASSLDPRETDTQYF. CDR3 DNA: TGTGCCAGCAGCTTAGATCCCAGGGAAACAGATACGCAGTATTTT. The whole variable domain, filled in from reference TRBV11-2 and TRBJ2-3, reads EAGVAQSPRYKIIEKRQSVAFWCNPISGHATLYWYQQILGQGPKLLIQFQNNGVVDDSQLPKDRFSAERLKGVDSTLKIQPAKLEDSAVYLCASSLDPRETDTQYFGPGTRLTVL.

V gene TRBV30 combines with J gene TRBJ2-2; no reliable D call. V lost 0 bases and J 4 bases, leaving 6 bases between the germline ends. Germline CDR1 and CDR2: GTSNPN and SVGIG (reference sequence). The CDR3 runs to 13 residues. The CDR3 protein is CAWSVMFTGELFF. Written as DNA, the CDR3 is TGTGCCTGGAGTGTCATGTTCACCGGGGAGCTGTTTTTT.

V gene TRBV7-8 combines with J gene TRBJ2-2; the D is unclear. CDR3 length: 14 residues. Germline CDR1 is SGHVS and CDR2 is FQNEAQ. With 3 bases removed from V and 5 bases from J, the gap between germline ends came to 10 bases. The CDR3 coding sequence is TGTGCCAGCAGCTTGATGCCAGTTACCGGGGAGCTGTTTTTT. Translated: CASSLMPVTGELFF.

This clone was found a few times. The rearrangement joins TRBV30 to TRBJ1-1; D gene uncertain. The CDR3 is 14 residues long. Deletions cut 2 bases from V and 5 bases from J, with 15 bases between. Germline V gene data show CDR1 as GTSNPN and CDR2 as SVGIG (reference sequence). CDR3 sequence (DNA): TGTGCCTGGAGTTCTCCCCCCCACAAGACTGAAGCTTTCTTT. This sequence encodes CAWSSPPHKTEAFF.

CDR3 DNA sequence: TGTGCCAGCAGCGTAGCTACAGGAAGCACAGATACGCAGTATTTT. This sequence encodes CASSVATGSTDTQYF. The chain employs TRBV9 and TRBJ2-3; D may be TRBD1 (5 bases). Trimming took 0 bases from V and 0 from J, leaving 8 bases between them. The length of the CDR3 is 15 residues. Looked up from germline, CDR1 is SGDLS and CDR2 is YYNGEE.

The chain's CDR3 is CASTLAGVETQYF. The DNA of the CDR3 is TGCGCCAGCACCTTAGCGGGGGTGGAGACCCAGTACTTC. The genes are TRBV10-2 and TRBJ2-5; 9 positions match TRBD2. The junction had 5 bases not matched to a gene; V was cut back by 7 bases and J by 5 bases. Germline V gene lookup returns CDR1 WSHSY and CDR2 SAAADI. The CDR3 has 13 amino acids.

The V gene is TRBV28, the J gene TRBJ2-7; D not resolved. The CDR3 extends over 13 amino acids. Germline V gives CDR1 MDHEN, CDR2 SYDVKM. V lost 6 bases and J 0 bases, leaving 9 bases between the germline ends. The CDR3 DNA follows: TGTGCCAGCAGGCCTCTGATCTCCTACGAGCAGTACTTC. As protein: CASRPLISYEQYF.

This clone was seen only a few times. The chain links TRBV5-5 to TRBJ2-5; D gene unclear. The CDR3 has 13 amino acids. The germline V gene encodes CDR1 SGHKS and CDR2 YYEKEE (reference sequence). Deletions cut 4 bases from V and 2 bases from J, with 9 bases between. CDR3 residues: CASSRNGQETQYF. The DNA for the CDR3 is TGTGCCAGCAGCCGTAACGGTCAAGAGACCCAGTACTTC.

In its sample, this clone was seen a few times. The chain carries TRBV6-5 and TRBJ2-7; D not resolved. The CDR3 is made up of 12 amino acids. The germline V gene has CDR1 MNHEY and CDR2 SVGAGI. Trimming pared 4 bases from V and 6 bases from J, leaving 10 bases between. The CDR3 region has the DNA TGTGCCAGCAGTTTTGGGATGGGCGAGCAGTACTTC. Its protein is CASSFGMGEQYF.

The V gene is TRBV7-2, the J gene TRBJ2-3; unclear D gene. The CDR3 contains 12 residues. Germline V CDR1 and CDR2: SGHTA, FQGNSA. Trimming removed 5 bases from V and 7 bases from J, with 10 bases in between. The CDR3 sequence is CASSPPSNTQYF. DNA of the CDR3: TGTGCCAGCAGCCCCCCTTCGAATACGCAGTATTTT. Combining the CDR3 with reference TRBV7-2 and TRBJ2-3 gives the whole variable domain GAGVSQSPSNKVTEKGKDVELRCDPISGHTALYWYRQSLGQGLEFLIYFQGNSAPDKSGLPSDRFSAERTGGSVSTLTIQRTQQEDSAVYLCASSPPSNTQYFGPGTRLTVL.

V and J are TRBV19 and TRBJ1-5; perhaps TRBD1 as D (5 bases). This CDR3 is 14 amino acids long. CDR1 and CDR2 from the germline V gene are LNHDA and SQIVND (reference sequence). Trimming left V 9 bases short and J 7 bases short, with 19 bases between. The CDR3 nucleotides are TGTGCCAGCCTAAAGGGGCAGCGGGGCCAGCCCCAGCATTTT. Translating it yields CASLKGQRGQPQHF.

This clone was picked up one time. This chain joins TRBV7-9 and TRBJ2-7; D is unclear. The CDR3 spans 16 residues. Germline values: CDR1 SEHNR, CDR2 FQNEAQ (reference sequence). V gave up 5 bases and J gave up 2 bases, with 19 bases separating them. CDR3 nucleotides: TGTGCCAGCAGCCAAAGGGTTCCAGCCGGGCCCTACGAGCAGTACTTC. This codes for CASSQRVPAGPYEQYF.

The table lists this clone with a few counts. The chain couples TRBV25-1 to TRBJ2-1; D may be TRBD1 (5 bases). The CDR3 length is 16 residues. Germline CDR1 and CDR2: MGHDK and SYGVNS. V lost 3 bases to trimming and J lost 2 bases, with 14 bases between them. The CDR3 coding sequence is TGTGCCAGCAGTGAGCCCAGGGTAGGGGCCTACAATGAGCAGTTCTTC. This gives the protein CASSEPRVGAYNEQFF.

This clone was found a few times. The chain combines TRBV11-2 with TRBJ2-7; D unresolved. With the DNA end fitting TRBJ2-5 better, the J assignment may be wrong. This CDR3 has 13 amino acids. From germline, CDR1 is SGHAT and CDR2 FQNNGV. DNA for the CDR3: TGTGCCAGCAGCTTAACATCCCAAGAGACCCAGTACTTC. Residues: CASSLTSQETQYF.

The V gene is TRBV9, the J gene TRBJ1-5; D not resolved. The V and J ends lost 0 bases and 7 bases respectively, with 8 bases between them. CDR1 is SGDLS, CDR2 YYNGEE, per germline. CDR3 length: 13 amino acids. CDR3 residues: CASSVGDKQPQHF. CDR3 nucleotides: TGTGCCAGCAGCGTAGGTGACAAGCAGCCCCAGCATTTT.